The clone carrying this T cell receptor beta chain was detected many times. iRepertoire HTBI primers and Arm-PCR of CDR3 regions built TCR beta libraries. TCRdb redid the calling of the multiplex PCR reads with MiXCR, one entry per CDR3 protein. Of fewer than 450,000 distinct CDR3 sequences listed, less than 25% are singletons. This CDR3 has 15 amino acids. V was cut by 0 bases and J by 1 base, with 9 bases left in between. The V gene's germline CDR1 is MNHEY and CDR2 SVGEGT. This record comes from a study of regulatory T cells in long-lasting Graves disease. This sample's time point: persistent/refractory GD, antithyroid drugs over 5 years with positive TRAb. The TCR library used RNA extracted from PBMCs.

The TCR originated in a female donor with Graves disease. The material was peripheral blood mononuclear cells (PBMCs), obtained when the disease was refractory, from a patient treated with antithyroid drugs. The chain has TRBV6-2 or TRBV6-3 and TRBJ1-1; D remains unclear. In DNA form, the CDR3 reads TGTGCCAGCAGTTACTCGGGCGAACCGAACACTGAAGCTTTCTTT. It specifies CASSYSGEPNTEAFF.